This T cell receptor beta chain came from a study of blood T cell repertoires in COVID-19. Study information: Spain, Italy and the United States supplied samples that represented acute and convalescent COVID-19. T cells, B-cell-depleted T cells, or PBMCs provided the cDNA or gDNA that served as material.

Repertoires were generated with immunoSEQ multiplex PCR, while TCRdb's copy carries only in-frame clones and drops some. Of around 240,000 clones in the sample, approximately 84% are singletons; the top ten hold over 1.5%. This clone was counted a few times. The CDR3 consists of 14 residues. V gave up 5 bases and J gave up 0 bases, with 11 bases separating them. CDR1 SGHTA and CDR2 FQGNSA come from the germline V gene. This receptor was obtained from a woman of 80 years or more with acute or convalescent COVID-19. Sequenced: peripheral blood. J is TRBJ2-7 and V is TRBV7-2; D is uncertain. DNA for the CDR3: TGTGCCAGCAGCCCTCAAGCTATCTCCTACGAGCAGTACTTC. It translates to CASSPQAISYEQYF.